Sequencing of this T cell receptor (beta chain) was carried out in a study of CD8+CD57+ T cells in acquired aplastic anemia. TCR beta VDJ and CDR3 profiling used genomic DNA as template. TCRdb recomputed calls from the reads with MiXCR, one row per CDR3 protein. The table includes approximately 70,000 distinct CDR3 sequences, about 50% detected once. This CDR3 has 14 amino acids. The germline V gene has CDR1 SGHTA and CDR2 FQGTGA. With 2 bases removed from V and 3 bases from J, the gap between germline ends came to 7 bases. The origin of this receptor is a human donor in good health, serving as a control. Sequenced: sorted CD4+, CD8+, or CD8+CD57+ T cells (not recorded which) from PBMCs. The chain uses TRBV7-3 and TRBJ2-2; D ambiguous. The CDR3 DNA reads as TGTGCCAGCAGCTTAGACTGTGACACCGGGGAGCTGTTTTTT. This encodes CASSLDCDTGELFF.